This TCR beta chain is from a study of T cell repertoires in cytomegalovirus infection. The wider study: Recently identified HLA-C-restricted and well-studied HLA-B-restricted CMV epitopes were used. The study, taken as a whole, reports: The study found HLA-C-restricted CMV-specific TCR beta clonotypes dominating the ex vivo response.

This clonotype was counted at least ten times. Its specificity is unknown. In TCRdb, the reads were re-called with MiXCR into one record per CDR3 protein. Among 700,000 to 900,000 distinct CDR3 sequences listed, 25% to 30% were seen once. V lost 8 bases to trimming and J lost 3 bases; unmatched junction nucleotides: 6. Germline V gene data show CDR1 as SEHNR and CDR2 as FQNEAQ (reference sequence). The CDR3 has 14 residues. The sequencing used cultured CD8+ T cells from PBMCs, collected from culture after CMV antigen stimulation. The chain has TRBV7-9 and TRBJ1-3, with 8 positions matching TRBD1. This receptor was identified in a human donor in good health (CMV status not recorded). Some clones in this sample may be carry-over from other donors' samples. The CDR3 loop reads CASGETGDGNTIYF. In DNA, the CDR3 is TGTGCCAGCGGGGAGACAGGGGATGGAAACACCATATATTTT.